This TCR beta chain came from a study of T cells in Graves' hyperthyroidism and ophthalmopathy. Study findings and constraints: It was a median roughly six months before onset that the model predicted ophthalmopathy.

This CDR3 is built from 15 residues. With V trimmed by 4 bases and J by 4 bases, 4 bases remained unmatched. Any patient presenting with uncontrolled infection, other autoimmune disease, pregnancy or lactation was left out. Each diagnosis drew on symptoms, thyroxine, TRAb, thyroid ultrasound and orbital computed tomography findings. The PBMCs had their origin in around 10 ml of fresh peripheral blood. Amplified TCR beta CDR3 regions derived from RNA transcripts. HTBI primers were used for first-round RT-PCR of the TCR CDR3. TCRdb re-derived calls from the multiplex PCR reads in MiXCR, one entry per CDR3 protein. This sample has around 300,000 distinct CDR3 sequences; roughly 13% occur once, and the top ten carry less than 8%. This clonotype was counted ten times or more. The antigen remains undetermined.

Material for sequencing was blood. The clonotype comes from a woman aged 40 to 49 with Graves' hyperthyroidism. This chain links TRBV12-3 or TRBV12-4 with TRBJ2-4; 10 bases match TRBD1. Written as DNA, the CDR3 is TGTGCCAGCAGTTCCGGGACAGGGGTAAAAAACATTCAGTACTTC. Translated: CASSSGTGVKNIQYF.